This T cell receptor beta chain stems from a study of cytomegalovirus exposure and HLA in healthy donors. Study background: Most genotyped donors, roughly 80% of 350 to 500, had Caucasian-associated genetic ancestry.

The primer mix had 60 Vbeta and 13 Jbeta primers. The table came from immunoSEQ multiplex PCR; TCRdb's copy has only in-frame clones and leaves some out. The repertoire holds about 170,000 clones, 70% to 80% seen once, with less than 2.5% in the top ten. This clone has only one observation. Its target is unknown. Study-wide results and limits: The authors later found TCR association rates varying by HLA locus, with DRB1 most and HLA-C fewest. A later analysis associated 16,000 or so TCR beta sequences with HLA alleles at a 0.05 false discovery rate. An Asian-associated ancestry cluster reportedly showed fewer N-insertions than the roughly 700-donor mean in a later analysis.

This TCR came from a woman aged 45 to 65 in good health and CMV-seronegative. The sequenced material came from PBMCs.

The CDR3 loop reads CASSTGHSNQPQHF. CDR3 in DNA: TGTGCCAGCAGCACCGGACACAGCAATCAGCCCCAGCATTTT. The rearrangement joins TRBV5-5 to TRBJ1-5; D might be TRBD1 (5 bases). The CDR3 is made up of 14 amino acids. From germline, CDR1 is SGHKS and CDR2 YYEKEE (reference sequence). Deletions cut 4 bases from V and 1 base from J, with 9 bases between.